This TCR beta chain was profiled in a study of Ad26.COV2.S vaccination and SARS-CoV-2 variants. Study-wide context: Dosing was one shot or two shots 56 days apart.

Germline-derived CDR1 and CDR2 are SGHRS and YFSETQ. V gave up 4 bases and J gave up 1 base, with 9 bases separating them. The CDR3 consists of 13 residues. Noted treatment: 15 to 20 received Ad26.COV2.S at low or high dose, single or two shots; about 5 received placebo; per-sample allocation not given. Specimen acquisition occurred on day 63 following the initial vaccine or placebo injection. Points on this clone: As yet, its antigen is unknown.

Overall study findings and caveats: Total T cell responses were possibly underestimated by TCR breadth and depth analyses.

Measured with immunoSEQ multiplex PCR; TCRdb has only the in-frame clones, and not every one. The sample has more than 300,000 clones, around four fifths seen once; the top ten hold approximately 2.2%. Material: peripheral blood, obtained in a trial of Ad26.COV2.S vaccine versus placebo. The chain carries TRBV5-1 and TRBJ2-7; D tentatively fits TRBD1 or TRBD2 (5 bases each). The source of this sequence is a person between 18 and 59 years old who received the Ad26.COV2.S COVID-19 vaccine or a placebo. CDR3 loop: CASSPRGSYEQYF. CDR3 nucleotide sequence: TGCGCCAGCAGCCCGAGGGGTTCCTACGAGCAGTACTTC.